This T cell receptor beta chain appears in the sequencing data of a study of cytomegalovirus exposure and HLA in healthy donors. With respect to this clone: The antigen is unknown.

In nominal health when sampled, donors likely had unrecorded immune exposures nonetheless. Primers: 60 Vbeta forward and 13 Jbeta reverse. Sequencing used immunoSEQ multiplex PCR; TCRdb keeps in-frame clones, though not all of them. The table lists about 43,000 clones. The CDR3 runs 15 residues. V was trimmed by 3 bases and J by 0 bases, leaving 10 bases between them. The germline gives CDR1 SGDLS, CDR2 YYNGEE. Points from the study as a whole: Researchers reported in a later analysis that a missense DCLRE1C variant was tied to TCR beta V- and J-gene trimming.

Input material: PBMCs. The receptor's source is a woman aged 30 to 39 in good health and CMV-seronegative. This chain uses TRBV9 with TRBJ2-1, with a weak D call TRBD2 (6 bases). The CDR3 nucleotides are TGTGCCAGCAGCGGGGCGGGGCCCTCCTACAATGAGCAGTTCTTC. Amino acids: CASSGAGPSYNEQFF.